A selection of T cell receptor beta chains follows, all from one sample in a study of CD8 T cells in cerebrospinal fluid in Alzheimer's disease. TCRdb reprocessed the 10x single-cell sequencing reads, keeping one entry per CDR3 protein, no DNA. Reported are about 1,100 distinct CDR3 sequences; the ten largest clones contain roughly a tenth. Specimen: cerebrospinal fluid. These receptors all stem from a human donor with mild cognitive impairment. Each CDR3 is given with its conserved first and last residue. A row's size may be missing; if present it is once, few, many or a size class.

CDR3 protein	V gene	clone size	J gene
CSYSGVNEQFF	TRBV20-1	medium-sized	TRBJ2-1
CASSQRGTGFTPGYEQYF	TRBV3-1	large	TRBJ2-7
CASSLTGGIVNSPLHF	TRBV7-2	medium-sized	TRBJ1-6
CASSFTGSPSPYEQYF	TRBV7-2	large	TRBJ2-7
CSVGTENQPQHF	TRBV29-1	large	TRBJ1-5
CASSTGPGTEAFF	TRBV7-2	medium-sized	TRBJ1-1
CASLTRGTGGGYTF	TRBV2	medium-sized	TRBJ1-2
CASSQFQPGVSGNTIYF	TRBV16	medium-sized	TRBJ1-3
CASSLVTANYGYTF	TRBV7-8	medium-sized	TRBJ1-2
CSARDSSGNTIYF	TRBV20-1	medium-sized	TRBJ1-3
CASSLAQASGTGELFF	TRBV5-1	medium-sized	TRBJ2-2
CATSDSSSYEQYF	TRBV24-1	NA	TRBJ2-7
CASSLYPFQGINTEAFF	TRBV6-2/TRBV6-3	medium-sized	TRBJ1-1
CASSSGEPSHGYTF	TRBV7-9	medium-sized	TRBJ1-2
CASSLRSGPYEQYF	TRBV7-2	large	TRBJ2-7
CSVDRGQGYEQYF	TRBV29-1	large	TRBJ2-7
CASSEGGEDNEQFF	TRBV7-8	medium-sized	TRBJ2-1
CASSSQGATNEKLFF	TRBV5-5	medium-sized	TRBJ1-4
CASRTGGQGLHEQYF	TRBV2	medium-sized	TRBJ2-7
CASSPRGGDAFF	TRBV18	large	TRBJ1-1
CASSSLWLGNTGELFF	TRBV5-1	large	TRBJ2-2
CAWMGPDNEKLFF	TRBV30	NA	TRBJ1-4